This T cell receptor beta chain originates from a study of cytomegalovirus exposure and HLA in healthy donors. Germline loops: CDR1 MNHEY, CDR2 SVGAGI. The CDR3 spans 14 residues. The J segment lost 2 bases and the V segment lost 7 bases, leaving 8 bases of the junction unmatched. Both 60 Vbeta primers and 13 Jbeta primers went into the PCR. Repertoires were generated with immunoSEQ multiplex PCR, while TCRdb's copy carries only in-frame clones and drops some. Here the sample spans over 150,000 clones, roughly 75% being singletons. The rearrangement links TRBV6-5 to TRBJ2-7; 7 nucleotides agree with TRBD1. This TCR was sampled from a man in his thirties or forties in good health and CMV-seropositive. Sequencing used PBMCs. This CDR3 reads CASMRQGVTYEQYF. The CDR3 DNA sequence: TGTGCCAGCATGCGGCAGGGGGTAACCTACGAGCAGTACTTC.